These 27 T cell receptor beta chains were all obtained from the same sample, sequenced in a study of cytomegalovirus exposure and HLA in healthy donors. The data were produced by immunoSEQ multiplex PCR, yet TCRdb's version contains in-frame clones alone and is incomplete. The sample includes hundreds of thousands of clones, roughly 87% of them seen just once. Sequenced: PBMCs. These receptors were obtained from a woman aged 18-29 years in good health and CMV-seropositive.

The chain has TRBV5-6 and TRBJ2-7, with unresolved D. This CDR3 region has 12 residues. The germline V and J ends were trimmed by 3 bases and 2 bases, with 6 bases remaining between them. Germline V gives CDR1 SGHDT, CDR2 YYEEEE. Here the CDR3 reads CASSSSTYEQYF. CDR3 DNA sequence: TGTGCCAGCAGCTCCAGTACCTACGAGCAGTACTTC.

The CDR3 is CASSIAGIKTQYF. For the CDR3, the DNA is TGTGCCAGTAGTATTGCGGGAATCAAGACCCAGTACTTC. The rearrangement uses TRBV19 and TRBJ2-5; D is perhaps TRBD2 (6 bases). The CDR3 sequence is 13 residues long. Germline CDR1 LNHDA, CDR2 SQIVND (reference sequence). Trimming took off 3 bases at V and 6 bases at J, with 11 bases between the two ends.

J is TRBJ1-4 and V is TRBV11-2; 8 bases are a match to TRBD1. J lost 1 base, V lost 6 bases, and 7 bases had no gene match. CDR1 SGHAT and CDR2 FQNNGV come from the germline V gene. CDR3 length equals 16 residues. CDR3 coding DNA: TGTGCCAGCAGACTCAATACAGGGGGAACTAATGAAAAACTGTTTTTT. Translation gives CASRLNTGGTNEKLFF.

The chain joins TRBV7-8 to TRBJ2-5, with 10 bases that match TRBD1. The CDR3 contains 17 residues. The germline V gene encodes CDR1 SGHVS and CDR2 FQNEAQ. V lost 3 bases, J lost 5 bases, and 12 bases stayed unmatched. The CDR3 loop reads CASSLLRQGAQGETQYF. DNA for the CDR3: TGTGCCAGCAGCTTGCTCCGACAGGGGGCTCAGGGGGAGACCCAGTACTTC.

V gene TRBV29-1 combines with J gene TRBJ1-3, with 9 bases fitting TRBD1. Trimming took 7 bases from V and 3 from J; bases not matched to a gene: 7. This CDR3 region has 14 residues. In germline, CDR1 is SQVTM, CDR2 ANQGSEA. In DNA, the CDR3 is TGCAGCGCCGAGACAGGGGGGGATGGAAACACCATATATTTT. Translated: CSAETGGDGNTIYF.

The genes are TRBV5-1 and TRBJ1-3, with D perhaps TRBD1 (6 bases). V lost 5 bases to trimming and J lost 3 bases, with 18 bases between them. Germline CDR1 is SGHRS and CDR2 is YFSETQ. The CDR3 totals 16 residues. CDR3 DNA sequence: TGCGCCAGCAGTTCCACGACCGGGACAAGTGGAAACACCATATATTTT. Translation: CASSSTTGTSGNTIYF.

V gene TRBV7-8 combines with J gene TRBJ2-3; TRBD1 might be the D (6 bases). V was clipped by 5 bases and J by 0 bases, with 15 bases between them. This CDR3 region has 16 residues. Germline assignment: CDR1 SGHVS and CDR2 FQNEAQ. The CDR3 protein is CASSRAGTQSTDTQYF. The CDR3 DNA reads TGTGCCAGCAGCCGAGCCGGGACACAAAGCACAGATACGCAGTATTTT.

The V gene is TRBV13, the J gene TRBJ2-2, with 12 bases that match TRBD2. CDR1 is PRHDT and CDR2 is FYEKMQ in the germline V gene (reference sequence). J gave up 4 bases and V 5 bases, and 8 bases lay outside the gene matches. The CDR3 sequence is 17 residues long. The CDR3 coding sequence is TGTGCCAGCAGCCCCGGACTAGCGGGGTCTTTCACCGGGGAGCTGTTTTTT. Residues: CASSPGLAGSFTGELFF.

The rearrangement links TRBV5-1 to TRBJ1-2, with D unresolved. The CDR3 has 13 residues. CDR1 is SGHRS and CDR2 is YFSETQ in the germline V gene. V lost 1 base to trimming and J lost 4 bases, with 8 bases between them. CDR3 sequence (DNA): TGCGCCAGCAGCTTGTGGGCAGGCTATGGCTACACCTTC. This sequence encodes CASSLWAGYGYTF.

The genes are TRBV18 and TRBJ1-5, with TRBD1 as a possible D gene (6 bases). Germline V lookup: CDR1 KGHSH, CDR2 LQKENI. This CDR3 is built from 15 residues. Trimming pared 6 bases from V and 7 bases from J, leaving 19 bases between. The DNA for the CDR3 is TGTGCCAGCTCTTTACAGGGCAAAGGGCGACAGCCCCAGCATTTT. Translation: CASSLQGKGRQPQHF.

A few counts support this clone. This rearrangement joins TRBV4-2 to TRBJ1-5; tentatively, D is TRBD1 (5 bases). Trimming removed 0 bases at V and 4 bases at J, with 10 bases between. The germline V gene encodes CDR1 LGHNA and CDR2 YNFKEQ. The CDR3 runs 15 residues. CDR3 coding DNA: TGTGCCAGCAGCCAAGAAGAGGGACTGAATCAGCCCCAGCATTTT. It encodes CASSQEEGLNQPQHF.

The rearrangement links TRBV28 to TRBJ2-5; the D gene is possibly TRBD2 (7 bases). Trimming shortened V by 5 bases and J by 2 bases, and 21 bases separated the two germline ends. Germline V gene data show CDR1 as MDHEN and CDR2 as SYDVKM. The CDR3 spans 17 residues. The CDR3 region is CASSPEGGARGQETQYF. The CDR3 nucleotides are TGTGCCAGCAGTCCCGAGGGGGGGGCGCGGGGTCAAGAGACCCAGTACTTC.

The chain recombines TRBV27 with TRBJ2-5; weak D call: TRBD2 (6 bases). Germline assignment: CDR1 MNHEY and CDR2 SMNVEV (reference sequence). This CDR3 has 14 residues. The ends were cut back, 3 bases at V and 1 base at J, with 9 bases in the middle. This CDR3 is CASSFGGAQETQYF. The CDR3, as DNA: TGTGCCAGCAGTTTCGGAGGGGCCCAAGAGACCCAGTACTTC.

This clone was detected a few times. The rearrangement joins TRBV18 to TRBJ1-3; TRBD1 agrees at 8 bases. The CDR3 has 15 amino acids. J lost 3 bases, V lost 4 bases, and 5 bases had no gene match. CDR1 is KGHSH and CDR2 is LQKENI in the germline V gene. The CDR3 nucleotides read TGTGCCAGCTCACTCGGACAGGGCGGTGGAAACACCATATATTTT. It is translated as CASSLGQGGGNTIYF.

This clone was seen a handful of times. This rearrangement joins TRBV7-3 to TRBJ2-1; 10 positions agree with TRBD1. Looked up from germline, CDR1 is SGHTA and CDR2 is FQGTGA. V was pared by 3 bases and J by 9 bases, with 8 bases of the junction left unmatched. This CDR3 spans 15 amino acids. CDR3 nucleotides: TGTGCCAGCAGCTTTGGGACAGGGGTTTTAGGTGAGCAGTTCTTC. This codes for CASSFGTGVLGEQFF.

This clone was counted once. The genes are TRBV27 and TRBJ2-3, with D possibly TRBD2 on 5 matching bases. The CDR3 sequence is 17 residues long. The germline CDR1 and CDR2 sequences are MNHEY and SMNVEV (reference sequence). Trimming stripped 3 bases from V and 2 bases from J, with 18 bases between. In DNA form, the CDR3 reads TGTGCCAGCAGTTTCTTTGGGCCAAGGCGGGCCACAGATACGCAGTATTTT. Its protein product is CASSFFGPRRATDTQYF.

The chain couples TRBV11-3 to TRBJ2-5, with TRBD2 matching 11 bases. V shed 5 bases, J shed 2 bases, and the junction held 10 bases outside the gene matches. Germline CDR1 SGHNT, CDR2 YENEEA. This CDR3 region has 17 residues. The CDR3 DNA sequence: TGTGCCAGCAGCCCAAGGGTGACTAGCGGGGCACAAGAGACCCAGTACTTC. It yields the protein CASSPRVTSGAQETQYF.

This chain uses TRBV30 with TRBJ2-7; no clear D. Deletions cut 3 bases from V and 2 bases from J, with 11 bases between. The CDR3 runs 13 residues. Germline V gives CDR1 GTSNPN, CDR2 SVGIG (reference sequence). CDR3 nucleotide sequence: TGTGCCTGGAGCCTCGTGAGTACCTACGAGCAGTACTTC. Amino acid sequence: CAWSLVSTYEQYF. Using reference TRBV30 and TRBJ2-7 for the parts outside the CDR3, the full variable domain is SQTIHQWPATLVQPVGSPLSLECTVEGTSNPNLYWYRQAAGRGLQLLFYSVGIGQISSEVPQNLSASRPQDRQFILSSKKLLLSDSGFYLCAWSLVSTYEQYFGPGTRLTVT.

The chain recombines TRBV7-3 with TRBJ2-1, with TRBD2 identical over 10 bases. The germline V gene encodes CDR1 SGHTA and CDR2 FQGTGA. Trimming took 0 bases from V and 9 from J; bases not matched to a gene: 23. The CDR3 runs to 21 residues. DNA for the CDR3: TGTGCCAGCAGCTTAACCGGATCCCGCGAGGTTAGCGGGAGGCCTTTTACTGAGCAGTTCTTC. As protein: CASSLTGSREVSGRPFTEQFF.

This clone has only one observation. The CDR3, as DNA: TGTGCTAGTGGTTCGACTATGGTTAGCAATCAGCCCCAGCATTTT. Translating gives CASGSTMVSNQPQHF. This chain joins TRBV12-5 and TRBJ1-5; D unresolved. V was shortened by 4 bases and J by 0 bases, with 10 bases between the two germline ends. This CDR3 has 15 residues. CDR1 and CDR2 from the germline V gene are LGHNT and FRNRAP.

This sequence joins TRBV18 and TRBJ1-2; the match to TRBD1 covers 8 bases. Germline V CDR1 and CDR2: KGHSH, LQKENI. V shed 4 bases, J shed 7 bases, and the junction held 11 bases outside the gene matches. CDR3 length: 15 residues. CDR3 protein: CASSRNRGERFGYTF. CDR3 sequence (DNA): TGTGCCAGCTCACGCAACAGGGGGGAGCGATTTGGCTACACCTTC.

This clone was found once. This sequence joins TRBV4-2 and TRBJ1-3; 8 bases agree with TRBD1. In germline, CDR1 is LGHNA, CDR2 YNFKEQ. This CDR3 is 15 amino acids long. J lost 1 base, V lost 3 bases, and 2 bases had no gene match. CDR3 nucleotide sequence: TGTGCCAGCAGCCAGGACAGGGCTTCTGGAAACACCATATATTTT. Protein product: CASSQDRASGNTIYF.

The rearrangement joins TRBV5-1 to TRBJ2-7; 8 bases map to TRBD2. The CDR3 sequence is 15 residues long. CDR1 SGHRS and CDR2 YFSETQ come from the germline V gene. J was trimmed by 3 bases and V by 6 bases; bases with no gene match: 11. Here the CDR3 DNA reads TGCGCCAGCAAATTCCAGAGACTAGCGAGCTACGAGCAGTACTTC. It codes for CASKFQRLASYEQYF.

The chain couples TRBV27 to TRBJ2-7; TRBD1 might be the D (6 bases). V lost 7 bases, J lost 2 bases, and 15 bases lay in between. Germline loops: CDR1 MNHEY, CDR2 SMNVEV (reference sequence). The CDR3 has 14 residues. The CDR3 sequence: CASIGPRGTYEQYF. In DNA form, the CDR3 reads TGTGCCAGCATAGGTCCCAGGGGCACCTACGAGCAGTACTTC.

The gene calls are TRBV12-5 and TRBJ2-2, with D maybe TRBD1 (6 bases). The V end was cut by 7 bases, the J end by 3 bases, with 30 bases between. This CDR3 has 20 amino acids. Per the germline V gene, CDR1 is LGHNT and CDR2 is FRNRAP. The CDR3 sequence is CASAPWSLIHGTFYTGELFF. CDR3 bases: TGTGCTAGTGCCCCTTGGTCCCTCATCCACGGGACATTTTACACCGGGGAGCTGTTTTTT.

The chain carries TRBV12-5 and TRBJ1-2, with D unresolved. V lost 0 bases, J lost 4 bases, and 12 bases lay in between. CDR1 LGHNT and CDR2 FRNRAP come from the germline V gene. The CDR3 consists of 15 residues. In DNA form, the CDR3 reads TGTGCTAGTGGTTTGGTACTGTGGCCAGGCTATGGCTACACCTTC. Amino acids: CASGLVLWPGYGYTF.

This chain joins TRBV18 and TRBJ2-7; possibly TRBD2 for D (5 bases). Germline values: CDR1 KGHSH, CDR2 LQKENI. The germline V and J ends were trimmed by 3 bases and 9 bases, with 21 bases remaining between them. There are 15 residues in the CDR3. The CDR3 DNA reads as TGTGCCAGCTCACCGCGGGCAGTGAGCGGCGGAGGGCAGTACTTC. Translation gives CASSPRAVSGGGQYF.